These 15 T cell receptor beta chains share one sample of origin, sequenced in a study of T cell responses to AZD1222 COVID-19 vaccine. Data came from immunoSEQ multiplex PCR; TCRdb stores just in-frame clones and leaves some out. This sample has 45,000 to 55,000 clones, with 80% to 90% found just once. Source: peripheral blood, taken 28 days after the second AZD1222 dose. Receptors originate from an adult who received the AZD1222 COVID-19 vaccine.

This chain links TRBV15 with TRBJ1-2; tentatively, D is TRBD1 (5 bases). The germline V gene encodes CDR1 LNHNV and CDR2 YYDKDF (reference sequence). The CDR3 length is 16 residues. V was shortened by 0 bases and J by 4 bases, with 15 bases between the two germline ends. The CDR3 here is CATSRDRQGLSYGYTF. The DNA of the CDR3 is TGTGCCACCAGCAGAGATCGCCAGGGCCTCTCCTATGGCTACACCTTC.

The genes are TRBV5-4 and TRBJ2-1; unclear D gene. This CDR3 has 15 residues. CDR1 SGHNT and CDR2 YYREEE come from the germline V gene (reference sequence). V gave up 3 bases and J gave up 1 base, with 11 bases separating them. CDR3: CASSSPLESYNEQFF. The CDR3 DNA reads as TGTGCCAGCAGCTCTCCTCTAGAGTCCTACAATGAGCAGTTCTTC.

CDR3 DNA: TGTGCCAGCAGCTTTCCGGGGGCGCGGGGCTACACCTTC. It encodes CASSFPGARGYTF. The chain combines TRBV7-3 with TRBJ1-2; possible D gene TRBD1, 6 bases. The CDR3 contains 13 residues. CDR1 and CDR2 (germline): SGHTA, FQGTGA. V gave up 3 bases and J gave up 8 bases, with 13 bases separating them.

V gene TRBV9 combines with J gene TRBJ2-7, with a possible D match to TRBD1 (6 bases). The CDR3 runs to 12 residues. Germline V gives CDR1 SGDLS, CDR2 YYNGEE. CDR3 sequence: CAKSRGSHEQYF. In nucleotides, the CDR3 is TGTGCTAAGAGCAGGGGTAGCCACGAGCAGTACTTC.

This clone has only one observation. The chain uses TRBV6-1 and TRBJ2-5; 7 nucleotides agree with TRBD2. This CDR3 spans 17 amino acids. CDR1 is MNHNS, CDR2 SASEGT, per germline. V was clipped by 0 bases and J by 5 bases; unmatched bases: 12. The CDR3 region has the DNA TGTGCCAGCAGTGAAGCAGGAGGTGGGAGGGCCGGGGAGACCCAGTACTTC. This encodes CASSEAGGGRAGETQYF.

V is TRBV27 and J is TRBJ1-2, with a possible D match to TRBD1 (6 bases). The ends were cut back, 3 bases at V and 3 bases at J, with 11 bases in the middle. Germline values: CDR1 MNHEY, CDR2 SMNVEV (reference sequence). The CDR3 is 14 amino acids. CDR3 bases: TGTGCCAGCAGTTTTTCCGGGGGCGACTATGGCTACACCTTC. Translated, it gives CASSFSGGDYGYTF.

The V call is TRBV10-3, the J call TRBJ2-3, with 12 bases lining up with TRBD2. Germline V gene lookup returns CDR1 ENHRY and CDR2 SYGVKD. The CDR3 sequence is 16 residues long. After removal of 10 bases from V and 4 bases from J, the junction contained 12 bases not matched to a gene. Written as DNA, the CDR3 is TGTGCCACAAAAGGGGCGACTAGCGGGAGTGCAGATACGCAGTATTTT. This sequence encodes CATKGATSGSADTQYF.

The V call is TRBV6-5, the J call TRBJ2-6, with D hard to call. Germline-derived CDR1 and CDR2 are MNHEY and SVGAGI. With 8 bases removed from V and 1 base from J, the gap between germline ends came to 12 bases. CDR3 length equals 15 residues. The CDR3 DNA sequence: TGTGCCAGCTCTATTATGGGGTCTGGGGCCAACGTCCTGACTTTC. Translation gives CASSIMGSGANVLTF.

This chain links TRBV28 with TRBJ2-7; 9 bases map to TRBD2. The CDR3 has 14 residues. V shed 7 bases, J shed 2 bases, and the junction held 6 bases outside the gene matches. Germline-derived CDR1 and CDR2 are MDHEN and SYDVKM. As DNA, the CDR3 is TGTGCCAGCAACCAGCGGGGGGTCCCCTACGAGCAGTACTTC. Its protein product is CASNQRGVPYEQYF.

This clone is medium-sized in the sample. The rearrangement uses TRBV7-9 and TRBJ2-7; the D gene is possibly TRBD1 (6 bases). The germline V gene encodes CDR1 SEHNR and CDR2 FQNEAQ (reference sequence). V lost 0 bases, J lost 4 bases, and 16 bases lay in between. CDR3 size: 16 residues. The CDR3 loop is CASSLAQGTRAYEQYF. The CDR3 DNA reads as TGTGCCAGCAGCTTAGCCCAGGGGACGCGGGCTTACGAGCAGTACTTC.

The V and J genes are TRBV30 and TRBJ2-3, with a tentative D call TRBD1 (5 bases). The CDR3 spans 13 residues. The germline gives CDR1 GTSNPN, CDR2 SVGIG (reference sequence). Between the trimmed V and J ends, which lost 2 bases and 0 bases, there was a span of 6 bases. The CDR3 coding sequence is TGTGCCTGGAGTTGGACAAGCACAGATACGCAGTATTTT. Amino acid sequence: CAWSWTSTDTQYF.

This chain links TRBV5-1 with TRBJ1-1, with TRBD1 identical over 7 bases. Germline values: CDR1 SGHRS, CDR2 YFSETQ. The CDR3 has 13 amino acids. J lost 8 bases, V lost 4 bases, and 8 bases had no gene match. Here the CDR3 DNA reads TGCGCCAGCAGCCTCCGACAGGGTAGGGAAGCTTTCTTT. Protein product: CASSLRQGREAFF. Full variable domain (rest looked up from reference TRBV5-1 and TRBJ1-1): KAGVTQTPRYLIKTRGQQVTLSCSPISGHRSVSWYQQTPGQGLQFLFEYFSETQRNKGNFPGRFSGRQFSNSRSEMNVSTLELGDSALYLCASSLRQGREAFFGQGTRLTVV.

The CDR3 region is CASSQDPGRTYNSPLHF. For the CDR3, the DNA is TGTGCCAGCAGCCAAGATCCCGGACGGACCTATAATTCACCCCTCCACTTT. The V call is TRBV4-2, the J call TRBJ1-6; D remains unclear. The ends were cut back, 0 bases at V and 2 bases at J, with 11 bases in the middle. Looked up from germline, CDR1 is LGHNA and CDR2 is YNFKEQ. The CDR3 contains 17 residues.

This clone was observed once. The V and J genes are TRBV3-1 (or the pseudogene TRBV3-2) and TRBJ1-5, with 9 bases matching TRBD1. Germline-derived CDR1 and CDR2 are LGHDT and YNNKEL (reference sequence). V trimming: 2 bases; J trimming: 6 bases; junction bases outside the gene matches: 2. This CDR3 is built from 14 residues. The CDR3 loop is CASSQRQGGQPQHF. In DNA, the CDR3 is TGTGCCAGCAGCCAAAGACAGGGGGGTCAGCCCCAGCATTTT.

This clone was seen a handful of times. The chain has TRBV4-2 and TRBJ2-1; D not certain. V dropped 0 bases and J dropped 5 bases, with 11 bases sitting between them. Germline-derived CDR1 and CDR2 are LGHNA and YNFKEQ. This CDR3 spans 15 amino acids. The CDR3 nucleotides are TGTGCCAGCAGCCAAGAGCACACTCTTAACAATGAGCAGTTCTTC. It codes for CASSQEHTLNNEQFF.